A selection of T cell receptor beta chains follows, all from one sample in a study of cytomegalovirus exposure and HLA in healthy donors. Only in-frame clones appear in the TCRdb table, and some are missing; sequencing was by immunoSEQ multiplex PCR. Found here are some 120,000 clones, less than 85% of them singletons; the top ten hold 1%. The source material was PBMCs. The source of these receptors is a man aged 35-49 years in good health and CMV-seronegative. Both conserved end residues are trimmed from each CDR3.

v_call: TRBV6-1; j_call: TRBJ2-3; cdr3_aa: ASSDLQATWVTQY
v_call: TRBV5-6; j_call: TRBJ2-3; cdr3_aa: ASSSMRPGDTQY
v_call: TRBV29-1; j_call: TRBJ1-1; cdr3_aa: SVGDSTMNTEAF
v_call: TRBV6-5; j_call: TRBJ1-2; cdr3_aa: ASSYSPDRGGYT
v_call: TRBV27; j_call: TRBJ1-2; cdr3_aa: ASSTQGSGYT
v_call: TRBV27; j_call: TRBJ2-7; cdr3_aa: ASSTLGHSYEQY
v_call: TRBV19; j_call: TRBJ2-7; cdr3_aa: ASSSGYEQY
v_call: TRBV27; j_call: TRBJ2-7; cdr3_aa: ASSISGGGYEQY
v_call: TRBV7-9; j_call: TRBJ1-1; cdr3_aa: ASSWEGTTEAF
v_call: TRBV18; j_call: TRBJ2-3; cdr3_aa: ASSPRLAGSTDTQY
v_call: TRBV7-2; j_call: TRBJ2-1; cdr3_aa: ASSFVSGTNNEQF
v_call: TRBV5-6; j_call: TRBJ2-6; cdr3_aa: ASSRPGAGANVLT
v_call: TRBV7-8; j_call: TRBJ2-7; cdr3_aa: ASSFNYGGGDFYEQY
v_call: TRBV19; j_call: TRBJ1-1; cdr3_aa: ASSPNSNPNTEAF
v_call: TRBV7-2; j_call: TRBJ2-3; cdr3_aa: ASSLERGQGTQY
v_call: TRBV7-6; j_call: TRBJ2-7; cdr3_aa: ASSLGQTGTGGARTYEQY
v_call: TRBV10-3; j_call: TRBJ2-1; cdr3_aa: AISDRDRTNEQF
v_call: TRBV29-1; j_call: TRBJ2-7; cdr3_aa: SVQTGAIEQY
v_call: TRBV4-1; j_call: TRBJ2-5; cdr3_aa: ASSLGGAGAQETQY
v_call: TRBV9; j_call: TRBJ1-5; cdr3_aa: ASSGGQGGQPQH
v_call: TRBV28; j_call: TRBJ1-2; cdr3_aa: ASSPMTGIGYGYT
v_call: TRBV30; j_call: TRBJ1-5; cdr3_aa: AVEGLNQPQH
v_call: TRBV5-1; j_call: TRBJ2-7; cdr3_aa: ASSLDLSHSNWY